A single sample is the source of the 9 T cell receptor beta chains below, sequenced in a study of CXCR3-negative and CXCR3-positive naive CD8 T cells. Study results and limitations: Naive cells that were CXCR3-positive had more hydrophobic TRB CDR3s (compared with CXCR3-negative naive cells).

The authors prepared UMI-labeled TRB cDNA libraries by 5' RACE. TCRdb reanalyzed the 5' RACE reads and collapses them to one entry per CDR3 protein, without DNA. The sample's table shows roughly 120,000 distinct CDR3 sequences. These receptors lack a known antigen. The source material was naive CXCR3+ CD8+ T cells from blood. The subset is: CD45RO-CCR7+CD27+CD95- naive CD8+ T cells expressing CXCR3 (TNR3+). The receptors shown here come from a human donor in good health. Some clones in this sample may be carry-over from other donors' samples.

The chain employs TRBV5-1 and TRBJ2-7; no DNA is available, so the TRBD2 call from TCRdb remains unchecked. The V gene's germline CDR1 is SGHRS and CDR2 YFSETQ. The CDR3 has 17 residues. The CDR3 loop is CASSKGTSGRSVHEQYF.

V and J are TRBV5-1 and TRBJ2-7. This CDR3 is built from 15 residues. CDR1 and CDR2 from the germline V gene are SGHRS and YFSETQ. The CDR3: CASSVEPGTSYEQYF.

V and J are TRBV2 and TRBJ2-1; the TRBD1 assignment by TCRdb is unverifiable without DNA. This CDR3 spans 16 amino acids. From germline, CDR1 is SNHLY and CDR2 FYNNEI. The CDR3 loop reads CASSEVGASADNEQFF.

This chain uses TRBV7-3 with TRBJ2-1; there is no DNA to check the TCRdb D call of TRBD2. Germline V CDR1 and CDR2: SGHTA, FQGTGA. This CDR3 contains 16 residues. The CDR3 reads CASSLRARTSDNEQFF.

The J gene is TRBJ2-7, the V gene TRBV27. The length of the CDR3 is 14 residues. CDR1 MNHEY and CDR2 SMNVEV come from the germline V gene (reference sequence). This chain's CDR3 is CASSLRGVPYEQYF.

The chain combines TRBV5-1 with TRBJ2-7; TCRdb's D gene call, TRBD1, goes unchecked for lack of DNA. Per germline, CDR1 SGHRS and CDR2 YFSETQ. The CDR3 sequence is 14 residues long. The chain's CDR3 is CASSPEWAGDEQYF.

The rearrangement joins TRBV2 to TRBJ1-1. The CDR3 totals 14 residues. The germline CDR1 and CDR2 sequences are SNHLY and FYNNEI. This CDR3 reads CASSETGMNTEAFF.

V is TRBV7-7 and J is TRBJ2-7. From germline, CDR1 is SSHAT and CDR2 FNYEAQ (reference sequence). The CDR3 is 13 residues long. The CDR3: CASSLALEYEQYF.

CDR3 loop: CASRYSGASPLHF. V usage is TRBV28 and J usage is TRBJ1-6; lacking DNA, the TRBD1 call made by TCRdb goes unchecked. The CDR3 has 13 amino acids. The germline CDR1 and CDR2 sequences are MDHEN and SYDVKM. Together with reference TRBV28 and TRBJ1-6, the CDR3 gives the full variable domain: DVKVTQSSRYLVKRTGEKVFLECVQDMDHENMFWYRQDPGLGLRLIYFSYDVKMKEKGDIPEGYSVSREKKERFSLILESASTNQTSMYLCASRYSGASPLHFGNGTRLTVT.